These 8 T cell receptor beta chains were sequenced from one sample in a study of cytomegalovirus exposure and HLA in healthy donors (dated by TCRdb to about 2017). The library was generated by the immunoSEQ multiplex PCR assay. The multiplex PCR relied on a mix of 60 forward primers for TCR Vbeta segments and 13 reverse primers for TCR Jbeta segments. Imported from immuneACCESS, the table was reduced by TCRdb to in-frame sequences with V and J called. These copies leave out some clones; in studies compared against another copy, an unresolved V gene accounts for under half, and the cause of the remainder is not known. Recorded for this sample are 150,000 or so clones; approximately 81% of them occurred a single time. The ten largest clones capture around 2.5% of the sample. The sequenced sample consisted of PBMCs. These receptors were obtained from a female donor in good health and CMV-seronegative.

The V gene is TRBV6-4, the J gene TRBJ2-2; 10 nucleotides align to TRBD2. CDR3 length: 15 residues. Germline V gene data show CDR1 as MRHNA and CDR2 as SNTAGT. V shed 6 bases and J 4 bases; nucleotides not matched to a gene: 5. The CDR3, as DNA: TGTGCCAGCAGGGCACTAGCGGGAAGCACCGGGGAGCTGTTTTTT. Translating gives CASRALAGSTGELFF.

The chain has TRBV4-2 and TRBJ2-4, with TRBD2 matching over 13 bases. In germline, CDR1 is LGHNA, CDR2 YNFKEQ. V lost 1 base, J lost 0 bases, and 6 bases stayed unmatched. This CDR3 region has 19 residues. Written as DNA, the CDR3 is TGTGCCAGCAGCCAAGCTGGGACTAGCGGGGCTCTAGCCAAAAACATTCAGTACTTC. This gives the protein CASSQAGTSGALAKNIQYF.

This sequence joins TRBV28 and TRBJ1-1, with D unresolved. There are 15 residues in the CDR3. Trimming took off 6 bases at V and 3 bases at J, with 17 bases between the two ends. CDR1 and CDR2 (germline): MDHEN, SYDVKM. Here the CDR3 DNA reads TGTGCCAGCAGCTGGAGGAGGACGGTGGACACTGAAGCTTTCTTT. Translating it yields CASSWRRTVDTEAFF.

The chain employs TRBV4-3 and TRBJ2-3; 11 nucleotides align to TRBD2. This CDR3 spans 17 amino acids. Germline V lookup: CDR1 LGHNA, CDR2 YSLEER. The V segment lost 0 bases and the J segment 0 bases; nucleotides outside the gene matches: 2. The CDR3, as DNA: TGCGCCAGCAGCCAAGAGGGACTAGCGGAGAGCACAGATACGCAGTATTTT. It encodes CASSQEGLAESTDTQYF.

This clone occurred a few times. Other nucleotide sequences in the sample specify the same CDR3. The chain combines TRBV6-5 with TRBJ1-1, with D tentatively TRBD1 (5 bases). The V end was cut by 0 bases, the J end by 0 bases, with 8 bases between. The CDR3 runs 15 residues. Germline values: CDR1 MNHEY, CDR2 SVGAGI. As DNA, the CDR3 is TGTGCCAGCAGTTACTCTGGGACTGTGAACACTGAAGCTTTCTTT. Its protein is CASSYSGTVNTEAFF.

This chain links TRBV5-5 with TRBJ1-5, with D perhaps TRBD1 (6 bases). The CDR3 consists of 16 residues. Germline V gives CDR1 SGHKS, CDR2 YYEKEE (reference sequence). V was pared by 0 bases and J by 3 bases, with 13 bases between. This CDR3 reads CASSLGVLGANQPQHF. CDR3 in DNA: TGTGCCAGCAGCTTGGGTGTATTGGGGGCCAATCAGCCCCAGCATTTT.

Comment on this clone: Distinct nucleotide sequences in the sample also encode this CDR3. The chain carries TRBV7-8 and TRBJ2-7; TRBD2 aligns across 7 bases. Germline V gene data show CDR1 as SGHVS and CDR2 as FQNEAQ. The CDR3 totals 13 residues. J was trimmed by 4 bases and V by 1 base; bases with no gene match: 1. In DNA form, the CDR3 reads TGTGCCAGCAGCTTAGGGGGGGGATACGAGCAGTACTTC. It yields the protein CASSLGGGYEQYF.

This chain joins TRBV28 and TRBJ1-6; D unclear. The CDR3 length is 16 residues. V shed 1 base and J shed 0 bases, with 7 bases lying between them. Germline V gene data show CDR1 as MDHEN and CDR2 as SYDVKM. The CDR3: CASSLFSSSYNSPLHF. DNA for the CDR3: TGTGCCAGCAGTTTATTTTCGAGCTCCTATAATTCACCCCTCCACTTT.